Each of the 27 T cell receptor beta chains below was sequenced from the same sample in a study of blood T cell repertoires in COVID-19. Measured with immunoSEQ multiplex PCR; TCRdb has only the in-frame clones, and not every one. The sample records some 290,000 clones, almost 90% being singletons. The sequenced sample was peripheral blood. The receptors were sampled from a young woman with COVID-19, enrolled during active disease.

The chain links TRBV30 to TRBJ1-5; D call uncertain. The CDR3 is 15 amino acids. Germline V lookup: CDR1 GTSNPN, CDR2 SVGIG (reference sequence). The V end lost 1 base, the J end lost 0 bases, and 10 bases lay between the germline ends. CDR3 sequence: CAWSAGSNSNQPQHF. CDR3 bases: TGTGCCTGGAGTGCGGGGAGCAATAGCAATCAGCCCCAGCATTTT.

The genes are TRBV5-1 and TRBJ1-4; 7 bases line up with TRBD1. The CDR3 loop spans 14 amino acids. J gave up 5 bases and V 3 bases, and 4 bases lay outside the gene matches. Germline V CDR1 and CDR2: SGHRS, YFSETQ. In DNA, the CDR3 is TGCGCCAGCAGCTGGACAGGTTTAAATGAAAAACTGTTTTTT. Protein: CASSWTGLNEKLFF.

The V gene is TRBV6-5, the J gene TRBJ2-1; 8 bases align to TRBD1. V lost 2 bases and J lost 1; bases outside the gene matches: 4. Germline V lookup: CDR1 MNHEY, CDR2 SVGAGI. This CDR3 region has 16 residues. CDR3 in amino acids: CASSYAHRGSYNEQFF. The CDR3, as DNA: TGTGCCAGCAGTTACGCGCACAGGGGGTCCTACAATGAGCAGTTCTTC.

CDR3 protein: CASGLEGGMGYGYTF. DNA of the CDR3: TGTGCTAGTGGTTTGGAGGGGGGGATGGGCTATGGCTACACCTTC. The rearrangement joins TRBV12-5 to TRBJ1-2, with TRBD1 as a possible D gene (6 bases). V dropped 1 base and J dropped 4 bases, with 13 bases sitting between them. This CDR3 is 15 amino acids long. CDR1 is LGHNT, CDR2 FRNRAP, per germline.

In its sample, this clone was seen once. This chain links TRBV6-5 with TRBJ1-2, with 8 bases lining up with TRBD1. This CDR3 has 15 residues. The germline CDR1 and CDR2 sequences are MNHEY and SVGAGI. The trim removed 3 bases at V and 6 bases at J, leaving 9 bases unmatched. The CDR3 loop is CASSYQLQGANGYTF. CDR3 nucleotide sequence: TGTGCCAGCAGTTATCAACTTCAGGGGGCGAATGGCTACACCTTC.

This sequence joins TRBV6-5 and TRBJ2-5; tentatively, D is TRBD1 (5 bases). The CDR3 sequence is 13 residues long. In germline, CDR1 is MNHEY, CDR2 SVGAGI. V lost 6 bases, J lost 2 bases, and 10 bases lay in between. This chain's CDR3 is CASSPQAQETQYF. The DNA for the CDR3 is TGTGCCAGCAGCCCACAGGCACAAGAGACCCAGTACTTC.

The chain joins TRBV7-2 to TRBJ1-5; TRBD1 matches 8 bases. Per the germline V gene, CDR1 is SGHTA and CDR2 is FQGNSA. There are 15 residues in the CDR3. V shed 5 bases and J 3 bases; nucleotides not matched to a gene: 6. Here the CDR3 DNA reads TGTGCCAGCAGCCCCCGGACAGGGACCAATCAGCCCCAGCATTTT. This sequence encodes CASSPRTGTNQPQHF. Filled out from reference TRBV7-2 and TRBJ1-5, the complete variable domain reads GAGVSQSPSNKVTEKGKDVELRCDPISGHTALYWYRQSLGQGLEFLIYFQGNSAPDKSGLPSDRFSAERTGGSVSTLTIQRTQQEDSAVYLCASSPRTGTNQPQHFGDGTRLSIL.

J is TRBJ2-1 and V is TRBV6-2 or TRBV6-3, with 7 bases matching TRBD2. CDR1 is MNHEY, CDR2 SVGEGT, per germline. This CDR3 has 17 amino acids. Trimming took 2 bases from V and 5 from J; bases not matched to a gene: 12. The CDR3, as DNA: TGTGCCAGCAGTTACCCCCCGCGTGGGAGGGAGGACAATGAGCAGTTCTTC. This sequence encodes CASSYPPRGREDNEQFF.

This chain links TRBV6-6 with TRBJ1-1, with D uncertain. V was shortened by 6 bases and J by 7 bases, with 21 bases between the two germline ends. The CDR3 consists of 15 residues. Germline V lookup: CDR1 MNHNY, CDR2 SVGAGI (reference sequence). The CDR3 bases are TGTGCCAGCAGCTATCAAACGACGACGGGGTTTGAAGCTTTCTTT. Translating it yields CASSYQTTTGFEAFF.

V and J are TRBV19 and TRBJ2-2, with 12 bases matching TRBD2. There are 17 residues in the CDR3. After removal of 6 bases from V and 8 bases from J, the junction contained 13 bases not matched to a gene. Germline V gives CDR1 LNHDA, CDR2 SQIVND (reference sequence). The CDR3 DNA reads TGTGCCAGTAGCCAGAGGACTAGCGGGACTGTGACTGGGGAGCTGTTTTTT. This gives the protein CASSQRTSGTVTGELFF.

The CDR3 protein is CATSGHWGGAYEQYF. CDR3 DNA sequence: TGTGCCACCAGCGGCCACTGGGGGGGGGCCTACGAGCAGTACTTC. The chain employs TRBV15 and TRBJ2-7; 7 bases map to TRBD2. The CDR3 length is 15 residues. The germline V gene encodes CDR1 LNHNV and CDR2 YYDKDF (reference sequence). V was clipped by 5 bases and J by 2 bases; unmatched bases: 9.

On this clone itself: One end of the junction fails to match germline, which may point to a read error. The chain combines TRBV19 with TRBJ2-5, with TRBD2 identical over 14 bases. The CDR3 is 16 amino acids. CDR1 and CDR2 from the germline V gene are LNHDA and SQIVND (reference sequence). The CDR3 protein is CASSIRWGLAGEAQYF. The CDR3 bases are TGTGCCAGTAGTATACGGTGGGGACTAGCGGGAGAGGCCCAGTACTTC.

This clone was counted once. CDR3 loop: CASSSPGSYEQYF. CDR3 nucleotides: TGTGCCAGCAGTTCCCCAGGATCCTACGAGCAGTACTTC. The genes are TRBV12-3 or TRBV12-4 and TRBJ2-7; D ambiguous. This CDR3 contains 13 residues. V lost 4 bases and J 1 base, leaving 8 bases between the germline ends.

The CDR3 DNA is TGTGCCAGCAGTGACGCCGGGACAGGCTTCGGGGAGCAGTACTTC. Its protein is CASSDAGTGFGEQYF. V usage is TRBV6-1 and J usage is TRBJ2-7; 8 positions agree with TRBD1. CDR3 length equals 15 residues. Germline assignment: CDR1 MNHNS and CDR2 SASEGT. Trimming cost V 3 bases and J 7 bases; bases outside gene matches: 11.

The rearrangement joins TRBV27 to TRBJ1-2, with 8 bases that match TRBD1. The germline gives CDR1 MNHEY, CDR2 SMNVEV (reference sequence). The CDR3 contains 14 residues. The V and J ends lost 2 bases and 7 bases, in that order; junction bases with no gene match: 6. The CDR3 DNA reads TGTGCCAGCAGTTTAGGCAGGGGGCAGGTTGGCTACACCTTC. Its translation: CASSLGRGQVGYTF.

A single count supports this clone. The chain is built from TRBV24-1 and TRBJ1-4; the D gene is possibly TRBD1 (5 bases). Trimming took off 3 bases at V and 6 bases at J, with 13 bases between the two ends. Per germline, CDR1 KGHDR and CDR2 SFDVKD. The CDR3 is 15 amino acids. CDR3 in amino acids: CATSDGSLGDEKLFF. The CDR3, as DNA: TGTGCCACCAGTGATGGGTCCCTAGGGGATGAAAAACTGTTTTTT.

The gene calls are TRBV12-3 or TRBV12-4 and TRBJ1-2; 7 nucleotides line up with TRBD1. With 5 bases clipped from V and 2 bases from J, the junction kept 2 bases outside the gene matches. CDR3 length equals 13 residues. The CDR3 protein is CASSKGQNYGYTF. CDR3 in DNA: TGTGCCAGCAGTAAGGGACAGAACTATGGCTACACCTTC.

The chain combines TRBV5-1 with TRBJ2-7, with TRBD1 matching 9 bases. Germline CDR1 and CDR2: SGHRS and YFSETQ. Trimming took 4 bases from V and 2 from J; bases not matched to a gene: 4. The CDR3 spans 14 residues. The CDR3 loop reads CASSMGQGPYEQYF. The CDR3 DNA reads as TGCGCCAGCAGCATGGGACAGGGCCCCTACGAGCAGTACTTC.

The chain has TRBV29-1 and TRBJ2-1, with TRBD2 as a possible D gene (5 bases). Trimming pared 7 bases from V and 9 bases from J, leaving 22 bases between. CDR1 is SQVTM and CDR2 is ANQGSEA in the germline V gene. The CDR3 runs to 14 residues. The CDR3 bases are TGCAGCGCTGTACGGGATCCCCGAGAAAGTGAGCAGTTCTTC. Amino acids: CSAVRDPRESEQFF.

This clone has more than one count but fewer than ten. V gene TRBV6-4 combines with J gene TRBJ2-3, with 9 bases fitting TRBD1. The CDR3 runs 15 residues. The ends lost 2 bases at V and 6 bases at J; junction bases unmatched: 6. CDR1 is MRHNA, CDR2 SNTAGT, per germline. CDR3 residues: CASSDGPGQGDTQYF. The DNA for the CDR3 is TGTGCCAGCAGTGACGGCCCAGGACAGGGGGATACGCAGTATTTT.

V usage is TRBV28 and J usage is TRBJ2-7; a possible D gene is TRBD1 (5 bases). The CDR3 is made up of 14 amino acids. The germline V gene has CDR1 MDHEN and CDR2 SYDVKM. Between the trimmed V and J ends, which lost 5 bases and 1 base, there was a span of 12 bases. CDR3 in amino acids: CASSKQGISYEQYF. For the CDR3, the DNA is TGTGCCAGCAGTAAGCAGGGAATATCCTACGAGCAGTACTTC.

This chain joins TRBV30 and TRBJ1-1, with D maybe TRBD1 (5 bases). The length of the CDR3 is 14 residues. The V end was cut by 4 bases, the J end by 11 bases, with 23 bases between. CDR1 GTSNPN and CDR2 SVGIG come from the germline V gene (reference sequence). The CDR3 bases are TGTGCCTGGATCGTAAGGGGAGGCGGGGTCGGGGCTTTCTTT. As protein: CAWIVRGGGVGAFF.

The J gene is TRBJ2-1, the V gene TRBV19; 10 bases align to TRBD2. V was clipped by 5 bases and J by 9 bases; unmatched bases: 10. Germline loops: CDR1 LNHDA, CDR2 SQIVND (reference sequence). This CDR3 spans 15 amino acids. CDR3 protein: CASSVPSGSQSEQFF. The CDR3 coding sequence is TGTGCCAGTAGTGTCCCTAGCGGGAGCCAGAGTGAGCAGTTCTTC.

CDR3 coding DNA: TGTGCCACCAGTGATTCGCCCGGGACTAGCGGGAGCGGCTACAATGAGCAGTTCTTC. Translated, it gives CATSDSPGTSGSGYNEQFF. This chain joins TRBV24-1 and TRBJ2-1; TRBD2 aligns across 14 bases. The V gene end was trimmed by 2 bases and the J gene end by 3 bases; junction bases not matched to a gene: 8. This CDR3 spans 19 amino acids. In germline, CDR1 is KGHDR, CDR2 SFDVKD.

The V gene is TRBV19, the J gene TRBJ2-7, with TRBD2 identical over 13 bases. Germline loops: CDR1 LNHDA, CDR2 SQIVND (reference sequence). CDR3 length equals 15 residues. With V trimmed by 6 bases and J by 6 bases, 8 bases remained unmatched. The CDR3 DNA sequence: TGTGCCAGTAGCCTCGGACTAGCGGGAGTACGCGAGCAGTACTTC. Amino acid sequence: CASSLGLAGVREQYF. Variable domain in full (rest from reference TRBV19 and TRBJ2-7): DGGITQSPKYLFRKEGQNVTLSCEQNLNHDAMYWYRQDPGQGLRLIYYSQIVNDFQKGDIAEGYSVSREKKESFPLTVTSAQKNPTAFYLCASSLGLAGVREQYFGPGTRLTVT.

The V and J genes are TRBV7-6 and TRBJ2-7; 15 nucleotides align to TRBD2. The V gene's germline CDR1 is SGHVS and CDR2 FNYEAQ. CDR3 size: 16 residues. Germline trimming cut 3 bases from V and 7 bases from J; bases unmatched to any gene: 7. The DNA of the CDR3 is TGTGCCAGCAGCTTTAGTGACGGACTAGCGGGGGGGGAGCAGTACTTC. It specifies CASSFSDGLAGGEQYF.

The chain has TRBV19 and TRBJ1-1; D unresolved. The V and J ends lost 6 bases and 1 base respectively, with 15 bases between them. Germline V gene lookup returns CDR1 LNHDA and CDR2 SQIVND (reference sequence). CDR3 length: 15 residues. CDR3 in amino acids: CASRTEQHRNTEAFF. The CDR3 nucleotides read TGTGCCAGTAGGACGGAACAACACAGGAACACTGAAGCTTTCTTT.